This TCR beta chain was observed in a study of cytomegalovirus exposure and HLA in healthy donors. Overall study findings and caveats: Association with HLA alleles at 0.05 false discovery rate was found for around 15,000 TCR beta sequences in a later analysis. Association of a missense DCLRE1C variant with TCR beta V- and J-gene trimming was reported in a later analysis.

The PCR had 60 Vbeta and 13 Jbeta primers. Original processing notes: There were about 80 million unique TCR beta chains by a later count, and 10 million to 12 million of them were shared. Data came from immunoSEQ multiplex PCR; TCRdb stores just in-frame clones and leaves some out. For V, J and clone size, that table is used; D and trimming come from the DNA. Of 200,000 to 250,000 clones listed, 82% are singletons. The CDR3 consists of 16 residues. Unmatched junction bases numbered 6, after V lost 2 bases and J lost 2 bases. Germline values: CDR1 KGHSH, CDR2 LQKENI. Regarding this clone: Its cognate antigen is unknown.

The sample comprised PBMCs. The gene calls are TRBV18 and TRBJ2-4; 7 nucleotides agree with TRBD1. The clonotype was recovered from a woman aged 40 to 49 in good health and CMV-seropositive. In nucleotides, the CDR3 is TGTGCCAGCTCACCAGGGCAGGGGGTAACCAAAAACATTCAGTACTTC. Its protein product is CASSPGQGVTKNIQYF. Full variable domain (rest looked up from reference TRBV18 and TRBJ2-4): NAGVMQNPRHLVRRRGQEARLRCSPMKGHSHVYWYRQLPEEGLKFMVYLQKENIIDESGMPKERFSAEFPKEGPSILRIQQVVRGDSAAYFCASSPGQGVTKNIQYFGAGTRLSVL.